The next 32 T cell receptor beta chains were all read from a single sample in a study of metastatic and nonmetastatic thyroid tumors. Patients underwent thyroid surgery, and none had received any treatment before it. TCRdb re-analyzed the PCR reads through MiXCR. Here the sample spans over 10,000 clones, 25% to 30% being singletons. The sequencing sample was made of tumor tissue. The receptors were sampled from a female donor with papillary thyroid cancer or a benign thyroid nodule (not recorded which). Some clones in this sample may be carry-over from other donors' samples.

This chain joins TRBV3-1 and TRBJ2-2; D is undetermined. The CDR3 runs to 15 residues. Trimming shortened V by 2 bases and J by 1 base, and 8 bases separated the two germline ends. Germline-derived CDR1 and CDR2 are LGHDT and YNNKEL (reference sequence). The CDR3 DNA is TGTGCCAGCAGCCAATTTACGCGGAACACCGGGGAGCTGTTTTTT. This sequence encodes CASSQFTRNTGELFF.

This clone is medium-sized (0.01 to 0.1%). The genes are TRBV5-1 and TRBJ1-1; 7 nucleotides match TRBD1. The V gene end was trimmed by 6 bases and the J gene end by 5 bases; junction bases not matched to a gene: 13. This CDR3 comprises 15 residues. Germline CDR1 and CDR2: SGHRS and YFSETQ. The CDR3 here is CASTTWTGGGTEAFF. The DNA of the CDR3 is TGCGCCAGCACCACGTGGACAGGTGGCGGGACTGAAGCTTTCTTT.

This chain uses TRBV6-5 with TRBJ1-4; TRBD1 might be the D (5 bases). CDR3 length: 15 amino acids. Trimming stripped 0 bases from V and 3 bases from J, with 8 bases between. CDR1 is MNHEY, CDR2 SVGAGI, per germline. CDR3 sequence: CASSYSGGANEKLFF. The CDR3 coding sequence is TGTGCCAGCAGTTACTCGGGGGGGGCTAATGAAAAACTGTTTTTT.

This clone was counted ten times or more. The CDR3 DNA reads as TGTGCCAGCAGCTTTGGACAGTTGAACACCATATATTTT. Its protein product is CASSFGQLNTIYF. The rearrangement uses TRBV7-9 and TRBJ1-3, with D possibly matching TRBD1 (6 bases). Germline V gene sequence: CDR1 SEHNR, CDR2 FQNEAQ (reference sequence). V dropped 3 bases and J dropped 7 bases, with 10 bases sitting between them. This CDR3 has 13 amino acids.

This clone was counted at least ten times. The V and J genes are TRBV28 and TRBJ1-4; weak D call: TRBD1 (5 bases). This CDR3 comprises 13 residues. Germline V gene lookup returns CDR1 MDHEN and CDR2 SYDVKM. V lost 7 bases and J lost 5, with 11 bases in between. The CDR3 is CASMGGTNEKLFF. The CDR3 DNA reads as TGTGCCAGCATGGGGGGGACCAATGAAAAACTGTTTTTT.

The J gene is TRBJ2-4, the V gene TRBV20-1; D might be TRBD1 (6 bases). Between the trimmed V and J ends, which lost 6 bases and 8 bases, there was a span of 17 bases. Germline CDR1 and CDR2: DFQATT and SNEGSKA (reference sequence). The CDR3 loop spans 13 amino acids. DNA for the CDR3: TGCAGTGCCGTGGACAGTGGAAGGGACATTCAGTACTTC. Translating gives CSAVDSGRDIQYF.

As concerns this clone: Compared with germline, one end of the junction differs, possibly owing to a read error. The CDR3 DNA reads as TGTGCCAACAGCGCGTTCGGCCCGGGGAGATACAATGAGCAGTTCTTC. Translating gives CANSAFGPGRYNEQFF. The rearrangement joins TRBV7-6 to TRBJ2-1; TRBD2 is a possible D gene (5 bases). The CDR3 is made up of 16 amino acids. CDR1 and CDR2 from the germline V gene are SGHVS and FNYEAQ.

This clone is medium-sized in the sample. V usage is TRBV10-3 and J usage is TRBJ1-1, with TRBD1 as a possible D gene (5 bases). Trimming took 0 bases from V and 0 from J, leaving 8 bases between them. This CDR3 is built from 15 residues. The germline CDR1 and CDR2 sequences are ENHRY and SYGVKD. The CDR3 protein is CAISESQGMNTEAFF. The CDR3 DNA follows: TGTGCCATCAGTGAGTCCCAGGGAATGAACACTGAAGCTTTCTTT.

The V and J genes are TRBV11-2 and TRBJ2-7; D not resolved. The germline V gene encodes CDR1 SGHAT and CDR2 FQNNGV. Trimming pared 0 bases from V and 5 bases from J, leaving 20 bases between. The CDR3 has 17 amino acids. In DNA, the CDR3 is TGTGCCAGCAGCTTAGATCCTGGCAGATTGGCACCCAACGAGCAGTACTTC. This translates into CASSLDPGRLAPNEQYF.

By share, this clone ranks as medium-sized. The chain recombines TRBV19 with TRBJ2-7; D ambiguous. From germline, CDR1 is LNHDA and CDR2 SQIVND (reference sequence). V lost 6 bases, J lost 6 bases, and 9 bases lay in between. The CDR3 contains 11 residues. CDR3 sequence (DNA): TGTGCCAGTAGCTCAACCCCCGAGCAGTACTTC. It translates to CASSSTPEQYF.

As concerns this clone: Its ends do not fully match the called genes, so a read error is possible. This chain connects TRBV20-1 to TRBJ2-5, with 9 bases that match TRBD2. Germline values: CDR1 DFQATT, CDR2 SNEGSKA (reference sequence). CDR3 length: 18 amino acids. CDR3 sequence: CSATGGASGMINQDTQYF. In nucleotides, the CDR3 is TGCAGTGCTACTGGGGGGGCTAGCGGGATGATTAACCAAGATACCCAGTACTTC.

This clone was recorded a few times. The junction differs from germline at one of its ends, possibly a read error. V usage is TRBV27 and J usage is TRBJ2-2; D unresolved. Looked up from germline, CDR1 is MNHEY and CDR2 is SMNVEV (reference sequence). The CDR3 spans 14 residues. CDR3 region: CASSLGWYTWELFF. In nucleotides, the CDR3 is TGTGCCAGCAGTTTAGGTTGGTACACCTGGGAGCTGTTTTTT.

Of note for this clone: The junction departs from the called germline gene at one end, perhaps through a read error. V and J are TRBV30 and TRBJ1-2; 9 nucleotides agree with TRBD1. The CDR3 is 17 residues long. Germline lookup yields CDR1 GTSNPN and CDR2 SVGIG (reference sequence). CDR3 nucleotides: TGCGCCTGGAGAAAGGGCCGGGACAGGGTCTTTAACTATGGCTACACCTTC. Encoded protein: CAWRKGRDRVFNYGYTF.

The rearrangement joins TRBV30 to TRBJ2-1; possible D gene TRBD1, 6 bases. Trimming shortened V by 8 bases and J by 3 bases, and 11 bases separated the two germline ends. The CDR3 loop spans 12 amino acids. Germline CDR1 and CDR2: GTSNPN and SVGIG (reference sequence). CDR3 bases: TGTGCCGGAACGGGACACTACAATGAGCAGTTCTTC. Residues: CAGTGHYNEQFF.

This clone has just a few counts. J is TRBJ1-5 and V is TRBV2; D is ambiguous. The CDR3 length is 14 residues. Trimming stripped 3 bases from V and 0 bases from J, with 6 bases between. CDR1 is SNHLY and CDR2 is FYNNEI in the germline V gene. CDR3 sequence (DNA): TGTGCCAGCAGTGATTTAAGTAGCAATCAGCCCCAGCATTTT. Translated: CASSDLSSNQPQHF. The full variable domain, with the rest looked up from reference TRBV2 and TRBJ1-5, is EPEVTQTPSHQVTQMGQEVILRCVPISNHLYFYWYRQILGQKVEFLVSFYNNEISEKSEIFDDQFSVERPDGSNFTLKIRSTKLEDSAMYFCASSDLSSNQPQHFGDGTRLSIL.

The rearrangement joins TRBV30 to TRBJ1-4; TRBD1 agrees at 7 bases. The CDR3 is 14 amino acids. V lost 1 base to trimming and J lost 7 bases; unmatched junction nucleotides: 6. Germline CDR1 and CDR2: GTSNPN and SVGIG (reference sequence). DNA of the CDR3: TGTGCCTGGAGTGCCGACAGGGTTAGTGAAAAACTGTTTTTT. Protein: CAWSADRVSEKLFF.

This sequence joins TRBV5-1 and TRBJ1-6; 9 nucleotides match TRBD1. Germline CDR1 SGHRS, CDR2 YFSETQ. The CDR3 has 17 residues. The junction had 10 bases not matched to a gene; V was cut back by 0 bases and J by 9 bases. CDR3 DNA sequence: TGCGCCAGCAGCTTGGGCGGGACAGGGTTCGGCGGTTCACCCCTCCACTTT. Protein sequence: CASSLGGTGFGGSPLHF.

This clone was picked up a small number of times. An end of the junction differs from the germline gene, which may be a read error. The V call is TRBV6-1, the J call TRBJ1-2; no reliable D call. Germline assignment: CDR1 MNHNS and CDR2 SASEGT. The CDR3 has 12 residues. The CDR3 bases are TGTGCCAGCAGGGAGACAACCTATGGCTACATCTTC. It codes for CASRETTYGYIF.

The chain carries TRBV20-1 and TRBJ2-7; D call uncertain. The ends were cut back, 5 bases at V and 1 base at J, with 15 bases in the middle. Germline assignment: CDR1 DFQATT and CDR2 SNEGSKA (reference sequence). There are 14 residues in the CDR3. CDR3 DNA: TGCAGTGCTCCCAGCGTGATGGCTTCCTACGAGCAGTACTTC. Residues: CSAPSVMASYEQYF.

This clone was observed many times. The chain carries TRBV29-1 and TRBJ2-7; TRBD1 might be the D (6 bases). The germline V gene encodes CDR1 SQVTM and CDR2 ANQGSEA. The V gene lost 4 bases and the J gene lost 0 bases, with 10 bases spanning the gap. The CDR3 spans 13 residues. The chain's CDR3 is CSVANRDSYEQYF. The CDR3 DNA sequence: TGCAGCGTTGCCAACAGGGACTCCTACGAGCAGTACTTC.

In this sample, this clone is medium-sized (0.01 to 0.1%). The chain joins TRBV12-3 or TRBV12-4 to TRBJ1-3; 7 bases are a match to TRBD1. This CDR3 region has 15 residues. V shed 1 base, J shed 2 bases, and the junction held 2 bases outside the gene matches. CDR3 residues: CASSLGQGAGNTIYF. Here the CDR3 DNA reads TGTGCCAGCAGTTTAGGGCAGGGGGCTGGAAACACCATATATTTT.

This clone was seen a handful of times. This chain links TRBV6-2 or TRBV6-3 with TRBJ1-2; weak D call: TRBD1 (6 bases). The CDR3 totals 18 residues. The germline V gene encodes CDR1 MNHEY and CDR2 SVGEGT. Trimming stripped 3 bases from V and 2 bases from J, with 22 bases between. CDR3 sequence (DNA): TGTGCCAGCAGTTATTTGGGGGCAGGAAACAGGGAGAACTATGGCTACACCTTC. Its translation is CASSYLGAGNRENYGYTF.

The gene calls are TRBV10-3 and TRBJ2-7; D unresolved. The CDR3 is 12 residues long. The V gene's germline CDR1 is ENHRY and CDR2 SYGVKD. With 7 bases removed from V and 4 bases from J, the gap between germline ends came to 11 bases. The CDR3 DNA is TGTGCCATCATTGCTATCGGGTACGAGCAGTACTTC. Its translation is CAIIAIGYEQYF.

Concerning this clone: The junction departs from the called germline gene at one end, perhaps through a read error. The gene calls are TRBV20-1 and TRBJ2-1; D not certain. This CDR3 region has 14 residues. Germline values: CDR1 DFQATT, CDR2 SNEGSKA (reference sequence). CDR3 in amino acids: CSARGVVSYNEQLF. The CDR3 region has the DNA TGCAGTGCTAGAGGGGTTGTTTCCTACAATGAGCAGTTGTTC.

Only a few counts were recorded for this clone. The J gene is TRBJ2-2, the V gene TRBV6-9, with TRBD2 as a possible D gene (5 bases). The CDR3 has 17 residues. V was clipped by 4 bases and J by 4 bases, with 19 bases between them. Germline-derived CDR1 and CDR2 are MNHGY and SVAAGI. Here the CDR3 DNA reads TGTGCCAGCAGTTCCAGAAGACGGACTGGACGCACCGGGGAGCTGTTTTTT. Translation: CASSSRRRTGRTGELFF.

The genes are TRBV20-1 and TRBJ2-1, with D tentatively TRBD2 (6 bases). This CDR3 contains 13 residues. Germline assignment: CDR1 DFQATT and CDR2 SNEGSKA (reference sequence). Between the trimmed V and J ends, which lost 5 bases and 3 bases, there was a span of 11 bases. CDR3 loop: CSARDSIYNEQFF. The CDR3 DNA sequence: TGCAGTGCTCGGGACTCGATCTACAATGAGCAGTTCTTC.

This clone came up a few times. V and J are TRBV28 and TRBJ1-2, with no clear D. Germline CDR1 reads MDHEN; CDR2 reads SYDVKM. V was shortened by 2 bases and J by 1 base, with 17 bases between the two germline ends. There are 17 residues in the CDR3. The chain's CDR3 is CASSLGSVGGSNYGYTF. CDR3 DNA: TGTGCCAGCAGTTTAGGGTCAGTTGGCGGTAGTAACTATGGCTACACCTTC.

This chain links TRBV20-1 with TRBJ2-2; 7 nucleotides agree with TRBD2. The V segment lost 3 bases and the J segment 3 bases; nucleotides outside the gene matches: 7. CDR1 is DFQATT, CDR2 SNEGSKA, per germline (reference sequence). The CDR3 spans 15 residues. The CDR3 loop reads CSARGGSRDTGELFF. Written as DNA, the CDR3 is TGCAGTGCTAGGGGCGGGAGCAGGGACACCGGGGAGCTGTTTTTT.

The rearrangement links TRBV10-1 to TRBJ2-1; possibly TRBD2 for D (6 bases). The CDR3 is made up of 14 amino acids. V lost 8 bases, J lost 5 bases, and 16 bases lay in between. Germline CDR1 WNHNN, CDR2 SYGVQD (reference sequence). The CDR3 spells CASWTWGVDNEQFF. CDR3 sequence (DNA): TGCGCCAGCTGGACATGGGGGGTGGACAATGAGCAGTTCTTC.

This clone was detected many times. Just one base apart from a much larger clone, this may be a read error. The chain combines TRBV11-2 with TRBJ2-7; 9 bases line up with TRBD2. V lost 8 bases to trimming and J lost 6 bases; unmatched junction nucleotides: 14. CDR1 and CDR2 from the germline V gene are SGHAT and FQNNGV. The length of the CDR3 is 15 residues. Here the CDR3 DNA reads TGTGCCAGCCTCTCCCTGGGTAGCGGGAGCTGCGAGCAGTACTTC. It is translated as CASLSLGSGSCEQYF.

The chain has TRBV12-3 or TRBV12-4 and TRBJ1-3; D is undetermined. V gave up 9 bases and J gave up 0 bases, with 9 bases separating them. CDR3 length equals 13 residues. This CDR3 is CARPVSSGNTIYF. The CDR3 bases are TGTGCCAGACCGGTCAGCTCTGGAAACACCATATATTTT.

The V gene is TRBV12-3 or TRBV12-4, the J gene TRBJ2-7; no definite D call. The V end lost 3 bases, the J end lost 7 bases, and 13 bases lay between the germline ends. The CDR3 is made up of 13 amino acids. CDR3 sequence reads: CASSFSNRREQYF. Written as DNA, the CDR3 is TGTGCCAGCAGTTTCTCCAACAGACGAGAGCAGTACTTC.